The rows below give T cell receptor beta chains drawn from one sample of a study of shared clonotypes between healthy human individuals. TCRdb keeps only in-frame clones here, not all; method: immunoSEQ multiplex PCR. The table shows some 380,000 clones, with about 97% occurring only once. The sequenced sample was memory CD8+ T cells sorted from blood. Receptors originate from a man aged 25-40 years in good health. The CDR3 runs from the conserved cysteine through the conserved F or W. A D gene is named only where the DNA matches it firmly. A clone size is listed for some rows: how often the clone was seen (once, few, many), or a class if it is expanded.

D gene: -
J gene: TRBJ2-5
clone size: -
V gene: TRBV7-6
CDR3 DNA: TGTGCCAGCAGCTCCTCCTTTTCCCAAGAGACCCAGTACTTC
CDR3 protein: CASSSSFSQETQYF

D gene: -
J gene: TRBJ2-1
clone size: -
V gene: TRBV6-1
CDR3 DNA: TGTGCCAGCAGTGAGTATAAGCAGAACCCTTACAATGAGCAGTTCTTC
CDR3 protein: CASSEYKQNPYNEQFF

D gene: -
J gene: TRBJ1-3
clone size: -
V gene: TRBV7-4
CDR3 DNA: TGTGCCAGCAGCGGCCGGGGTGGACCTGGAAACACCATATATTTT
CDR3 protein: CASSGRGGPGNTIYF

D gene: -
J gene: TRBJ1-1
clone size: -
V gene: TRBV19
CDR3 DNA: TGTGCCAGTAGTATGAACAGACCCGAAGCTTTCTTT
CDR3 protein: CASSMNRPEAFF

D gene: -
J gene: TRBJ1-4
clone size: -
V gene: TRBV7-9
CDR3 DNA: TGTGCCAGCAGCTTTGGGGAGCCTAATGAAAAACTGTTTTTT
CDR3 protein: CASSFGEPNEKLFF

D gene: -
J gene: TRBJ1-5
clone size: -
V gene: TRBV27
CDR3 DNA: TGTGCCAGCAGTCGAGACCCCCGAGGGAAGGGGCAGCCCCAGCATTTT
CDR3 protein: CASSRDPRGKGQPQHF

D gene: -
J gene: TRBJ2-2
clone size: -
V gene: TRBV9
CDR3 DNA: TGTGCCAGCAGCGAGGGTCCGAACACCGGGGAGCTGTTTTTT
CDR3 protein: CASSEGPNTGELFF

D gene: TRBD1
J gene: TRBJ1-1
clone size: -
V gene: TRBV7-8
CDR3 DNA: TGTGCCAGCAGCTTAGAACAGGGGTCTTGGGCTGAAGCTTTCTTT
CDR3 protein: CASSLEQGSWAEAFF

D gene: TRBD1
J gene: TRBJ1-3
clone size: -
V gene: TRBV28
CDR3 DNA: TGTGCCAGCAGTTTATGGACAGGGTTTGGAAACACCATATATTTT
CDR3 protein: CASSLWTGFGNTIYF

D gene: TRBD1
J gene: TRBJ1-1
clone size: -
V gene: TRBV5-1
CDR3 DNA: TGCGCCAGCAGCTTGACAGGGGGCACTGAAGCTTTCTTT
CDR3 protein: CASSLTGGTEAFF

D gene: -
J gene: TRBJ1-5
clone size: -
V gene: TRBV19
CDR3 DNA: TGTGCCAGTAGTAGCGGAGACAGGTTATATCAGCCCCAGCATTTT
CDR3 protein: CASSSGDRLYQPQHF

D gene: -
J gene: TRBJ2-7
clone size: -
V gene: TRBV28
CDR3 DNA: TGTGCCAGCAGTTTAGCGGGGTCCTACGAGCAGTACTTC
CDR3 protein: CASSLAGSYEQYF

D gene: -
J gene: TRBJ1-5
clone size: -
V gene: TRBV7-9
CDR3 DNA: TGTGCCAGCAGCTTAAATGATGGGGGAAGGGCAAGACAGCCCCAGCATTTT
CDR3 protein: CASSLNDGGRARQPQHF

D gene: -
J gene: TRBJ1-5
clone size: once
V gene: TRBV10-3
CDR3 DNA: TGTGCCATCAGTGAGGGTAATAGCAATCAGCCCCAGCATTTT
CDR3 protein: CAISEGNSNQPQHF

D gene: -
J gene: TRBJ1-4
clone size: -
V gene: TRBV11-3
CDR3 DNA: TGTGCCAGCAGCTTAGAGTCCCCAGGGCTGTGGGAAAAACTGTTTTTT
CDR3 protein: CASSLESPGLWEKLFF

D gene: TRBD2
J gene: TRBJ2-3
clone size: -
V gene: TRBV6-5
CDR3 DNA: TGTGCCAGCAGTCGTAGCGGGAGGTCAGATACGCAGTATTTT
CDR3 protein: CASSRSGRSDTQYF